Given below is one TCR beta chain in context. The antigen is undetermined. Assay used: immunoSEQ multiplex PCR; TCRdb lists only in-frame clones, some missing. The table has over 150,000 clones, approximately 92% seen once; the top ten hold under 1.1%. The source of the sample is a study of T cell responses to AZD1222 COVID-19 vaccine. Notes on the study in general: Nearly half of spike-specific TCRs reportedly go after variant regions that carry no mutations.

Looked up from germline, CDR1 is SNHLY and CDR2 is FYNNEI. This CDR3 spans 13 amino acids. Trimming left V 7 bases short and J 5 bases short, with 14 bases between. V usage is TRBV2 and J usage is TRBJ1-1; TRBD1 is a possible D gene (5 bases). The sequence was collected from an adult who received the MenACWY meningococcal vaccine as a control. The sequenced sample was peripheral blood, obtained 28 days after the second dose of the MenACWY control vaccine. Written as DNA, the CDR3 is TGTGCCAGCACCTTAGAGGGACGGACTGAAGCTTTCTTT. This codes for CASTLEGRTEAFF.